A single sample gave rise to the 27 T cell receptor beta chains below, sequenced in a study of read filtering for tumor transcriptome and immune sequencing. This library used around 400 ng RNA and molecular barcoded adaptors spanning alpha/delta and beta/gamma chains. MiXCR was run by TCRdb on the reads, yielding one entry per CDR3 protein. This repertoire shows 100,000 to 150,000 distinct CDR3 sequences, around 13% found once; its top ten account for 7.5% to 9.5%. The sample consisted of a population of CD138-negative cells sorted from bone marrow. Source of these receptors: a donor over 35 with multiple myeloma.

This clonotype occurred a few times. Possible read error: a much larger clone is one base away. The rearrangement joins TRBV5-6 to TRBJ2-4; D is tentatively TRBD1 or TRBD2 (5 bases each). Per the germline V gene, CDR1 is SGHDT and CDR2 is YYEEEE. This CDR3 spans 14 amino acids. Trimming shortened V by 3 bases and J by 6 bases, and 13 bases separated the two germline ends. Here the CDR3 reads CASSSGPGGNIQYF. Written as DNA, the CDR3 is TGTGCCAGCAGCTCAGGGCCCGGAGGAAACATTCAGTACTTC.

This clonotype was detected ten times or more. The rearrangement links TRBV7-8 to TRBJ2-6, with D possibly TRBD2 on 6 matching bases. CDR3 length: 18 amino acids. Trimming removed 1 base at V and 0 bases at J, with 13 bases between. The germline CDR1 and CDR2 sequences are SGHVS and FQNEAQ. The CDR3 DNA reads TGTGCCAGCAGCTTAGGGGCGGGGTCAAGCTCTGGGGCCAACGTCCTGACTTTC. Translation: CASSLGAGSSSGANVLTF.

This clonotype has a count of ten or more. J is TRBJ1-6 and V is TRBV19; tentative D call: TRBD1 (6 bases). This CDR3 has 13 residues. Germline CDR1 is LNHDA and CDR2 is SQIVND (reference sequence). V was shortened by 6 bases and J by 9 bases, with 12 bases between the two germline ends. This CDR3 reads CASRDSLPSPLHF. The CDR3 bases are TGTGCCAGTAGGGACAGCCTGCCTTCACCCCTCCACTTT.

This clonotype was counted only a few times. A read error may be the cause here, since a much bigger clone is one base away. The chain links TRBV6-6 to TRBJ2-1; possibly TRBD1 for D (6 bases). CDR3 length: 14 residues. Germline CDR1 is MNHNY and CDR2 is SVGAGI (reference sequence). The CDR3 region has the DNA TGTGCCGGCAGTTACTCGGACAGCAGGGATGAGCAGTTCTTC. It yields the protein CAGSYSDSRDEQFF.

This clonotype was observed many times. The genes are TRBV6-2 or TRBV6-3 and TRBJ2-1, with a tentative D call TRBD2 (5 bases). The germline gives CDR1 MNHEY, CDR2 SVGEGT. The CDR3 totals 16 residues. Trimming stripped 0 bases from V and 6 bases from J, with 15 bases between. The CDR3 here is CASSYSGEGIGNEQFF. The CDR3 nucleotides are TGTGCCAGCAGTTACTCCGGGGAAGGTATAGGCAATGAGCAGTTCTTC.

This clonotype appeared a single time. A much more abundant neighbour one base away suggests this may be a read error. The CDR3 loop reads CSVRGRRLEAGTQYF. The CDR3 bases are TGCAGCGTTCGCGGACGCCGACTCGAAGCAGGTACGCAGTATTTT. The chain employs TRBV29-1 and TRBJ2-3, with D hard to call. The V and J ends lost 5 bases and 8 bases respectively, with 23 bases between them. Germline V lookup: CDR1 SQVTM, CDR2 ANQGSEA. The CDR3 has 15 residues.

This clonotype came up many times. The rearrangement joins TRBV4-1 to TRBJ2-5, with a possible D match to TRBD2 (5 bases). This CDR3 has 14 amino acids. Looked up from germline, CDR1 is MGHRA and CDR2 is YSYEKL. Between the trimmed V and J ends, which lost 1 base and 9 bases, there was a span of 15 bases. The CDR3 sequence: CASSQGYSPEAQYF. Written as DNA, the CDR3 is TGCGCCAGCAGCCAAGGGTATAGTCCGGAGGCCCAGTACTTC.

This clonotype was detected ten times or more. The rearrangement uses TRBV15 and TRBJ2-3, with 8 bases aligning to TRBD2. Trimming cost V 1 base and J 1 base; bases outside gene matches: 4. The CDR3 loop spans 16 amino acids. Germline values: CDR1 LNHNV, CDR2 YYDKDF (reference sequence). The CDR3 nucleotides are TGTGCCACCAGCAGAGTGGCTAGCGGGCGCACAGATACGCAGTATTTT. This codes for CATSRVASGRTDTQYF.

A note on this clonotype: One end of the junction varies from germline; a read error may be responsible. The gene calls are TRBV14 and TRBJ1-2; D gene ambiguous. This CDR3 is built from 14 residues. Germline-derived CDR1 and CDR2 are SGHDN and FVKESK. This chain's CDR3 is CASSQVGSSYGYAF. DNA of the CDR3: TGTGCCAGCAGCCAAGTGGGGTCTTCCTATGGCTACGCCTTC.

In this sample, this clonotype turned up a few times. With a much larger clone just one base away, this may be a read error. The gene calls are TRBV19 and TRBJ2-1; D call uncertain. CDR3 length: 13 residues. Germline assignment: CDR1 LNHDA and CDR2 SQIVND (reference sequence). This CDR3 reads CASKPPGYNGQFF. CDR3 nucleotides: TGTGCCAGTAAGCCGCCGGGCTACAATGGGCAGTTCTTC.

As to this clonotype: A much larger clone differs by one base, so this may be a read error. The V call is TRBV24-1, the J call TRBJ2-2; weak D call: TRBD1 (5 bases). Germline V CDR1 and CDR2: KGHDR, SFDVKD. CDR3 length equals 14 residues. V was clipped by 7 bases and J by 5 bases, with 13 bases between them. The CDR3 DNA reads TGTGCCACCAGAGGACCAGGGCGGACCGGGGAGCTGTTTTTT. This gives the protein CATRGPGRTGELFF.

This clonotype was seen ten or more times. CDR3 nucleotides: TGCAGTGCTCAGCGAGACACAGATACGCAGTATTTT. Protein sequence: CSAQRDTDTQYF. This chain joins TRBV20-1 and TRBJ2-3, with D unclear. The germline V and J ends were trimmed by 5 bases and 2 bases, with 8 bases remaining between them. In germline, CDR1 is DFQATT, CDR2 SNEGSKA (reference sequence). The CDR3 is made up of 12 amino acids.

Of note for this clonotype: A much larger clonotype is one base distant, so this may be a read error. The chain employs TRBV6-1 and TRBJ2-2; D unclear. The CDR3 loop spans 13 amino acids. The V gene's germline CDR1 is MNHNS and CDR2 SASEGT. Trimming cost V 7 bases and J 1 base, with 7 bases left between them. The CDR3: CASKGRNTGELFF. The CDR3 DNA sequence: TGTGCCAGCAAGGGCAGGAACACCGGGGAGCTGTTTTTT.

This clonotype appeared many times. The rearrangement links TRBV20-1 to TRBJ2-2, with D perhaps TRBD2 (5 bases). Looked up from germline, CDR1 is DFQATT and CDR2 is SNEGSKA (reference sequence). The V and J ends lost 4 bases and 0 bases respectively, with 15 bases between them. The length of the CDR3 is 16 residues. Written as DNA, the CDR3 is TGCAGTGCTAAGAATAAGGCGGGTGCGAACACCGGGGAGCTGTTTTTT. Protein product: CSAKNKAGANTGELFF.

This clonotype was observed many times. V and J are TRBV14 and TRBJ2-1; no clear D gene. Trimming took 4 bases from V and 7 from J, leaving 11 bases between them. The CDR3 is 13 residues long. Germline V lookup: CDR1 SGHDN, CDR2 FVKESK. CDR3 in DNA: TGTGCCAGCAGCCTGCCGAATGTGAATGAGCAGTTCTTC. Translating gives CASSLPNVNEQFF. Full variable domain (remainder filled in from reference TRBV14 and TRBJ2-1): EAGVTQFPSHSVIEKGQTVTLRCDPISGHDNLYWYRRVMGKEIKFLLHFVKESKQDESGMPNNRFLAERTGGTYSTLKVQPAELEDSGVYFCASSLPNVNEQFFGPGTRLTVL.

This clonotype is judged medium-sized. This chain connects TRBV20-1 to TRBJ2-1; D is undetermined. CDR3 length equals 16 residues. Germline CDR1 DFQATT, CDR2 SNEGSKA (reference sequence). V was pared by 4 bases and J by 0 bases, with 16 bases between. This CDR3 reads CSATPNGGSSYNEQFF. DNA of the CDR3: TGCAGTGCTACCCCCAATGGCGGCAGCTCCTACAATGAGCAGTTCTTC.

This clonotype was counted at least ten times. The chain carries TRBV5-1 and TRBJ1-1; 8 bases fit TRBD1. The V gene's germline CDR1 is SGHRS and CDR2 YFSETQ. The CDR3 length is 14 residues. After removal of 0 bases from V and 4 bases from J, the junction contained 2 bases not matched to a gene. The CDR3 loop reads CASSLAGGGTEAFF. The CDR3, as DNA: TGCGCCAGCAGCTTGGCAGGGGGCGGCACTGAAGCTTTCTTT.

This clonotype was seen at least ten times. The rearrangement joins TRBV5-1 to TRBJ1-5; no clear D gene. The CDR3 length is 14 residues. Trimming pared 7 bases from V and 1 base from J, leaving 12 bases between. Germline-derived CDR1 and CDR2 are SGHRS and YFSETQ. CDR3 nucleotide sequence: TGCGCCAGCGCCCTGGACCCGAGCAATCAGCCCCAGCATTTT. This codes for CASALDPSNQPQHF.

This clonotype was seen repeatedly, ten times or more. The genes are TRBV7-2 and TRBJ2-2; D gene uncertain. Germline CDR1 and CDR2: SGHTA and FQGNSA. Trimming removed 5 bases at V and 3 bases at J, with 7 bases between. The CDR3 has 13 residues. In nucleotides, the CDR3 is TGTGCCAGCAGCCTGCGAGACACCGGGGAGCTGTTTTTT. This translates into CASSLRDTGELFF.

A note on this clonotype: A much larger clone is a single base away; this may be a read error. The V gene is TRBV12-3 or TRBV12-4, the J gene TRBJ2-6, with unresolved D. Trimming removed 6 bases at V and 2 bases at J, with 8 bases between. CDR3 length equals 14 residues. The DNA of the CDR3 is TGTGCCAGCAGCCTTCCAACTGGGGCCAACGTCCTGACTTTC. Protein: CASSLPTGANVLTF.

Turning to this clonotype: Its ends do not fully match the called genes, so a read error is possible. The V gene is TRBV4-1, the J gene TRBJ2-1; 14 bases line up with TRBD2. This CDR3 comprises 15 residues. The V gene's germline CDR1 is MGHRA and CDR2 YSYEKL. The CDR3 protein is CAGSPGTSGGYEQFF. CDR3 coding DNA: TGTGCCGGCAGCCCGGGGACTAGCGGGGGCTATGAGCAGTTCTTC.

Ten or more counts support this clonotype. The chain recombines TRBV7-2 with TRBJ2-1, with 11 positions matching TRBD2. CDR1 and CDR2 (germline): SGHTA, FQGNSA. The CDR3 runs 16 residues. The ends lost 4 bases at V and 4 bases at J; junction bases unmatched: 6. The CDR3 bases are TGTGCCAGCAGCTCCTTAGCGGGAGGGTCATACAATGAGCAGTTCTTC. It yields the protein CASSSLAGGSYNEQFF.

This clonotype was detected ten times or more. The V call is TRBV7-6, the J call TRBJ2-1, with D perhaps being TRBD1 or TRBD2 (5 bases each). Germline values: CDR1 SGHVS, CDR2 FNYEAQ. V lost 4 bases to trimming and J lost 12 bases, with 16 bases between them. The CDR3 is 13 residues long. The CDR3 region has the DNA TGTGCCAGCAGCTCCCGGGACGGCCAAGGGCAGTTCTTC. Its translation: CASSSRDGQGQFF.

This clonotype was seen at least ten times. The chain is built from TRBV7-3 and TRBJ2-1, with a weak D call TRBD2 (6 bases). Trimming stripped 6 bases from V and 3 bases from J, with 15 bases between. This CDR3 comprises 15 residues. Per germline, CDR1 SGHTA and CDR2 FQGTGA. The CDR3 region is CASSQRREDYNEQFF. CDR3 in DNA: TGTGCCAGCAGTCAAAGGCGGGAAGACTACAATGAGCAGTTCTTC.

This clonotype was detected many times. The chain recombines TRBV11-2 with TRBJ2-1, with TRBD2 identical over 16 bases. Trimming took 5 bases from V and 2 from J; bases not matched to a gene: 6. The CDR3 totals 18 residues. Germline V gene lookup returns CDR1 SGHAT and CDR2 FQNNGV. CDR3 nucleotide sequence: TGTGCCAGCAGCCGCGGGACTAGCGGGAGGGCCCCCTACAATGAGCAGTTCTTC. Protein product: CASSRGTSGRAPYNEQFF.

This clonotype showed up just a few times. A much larger clone lies one base from this, so it may be a read error. The chain is built from TRBV10-3 and TRBJ1-4; 11 bases agree with TRBD1. This CDR3 is 14 amino acids long. Germline assignment: CDR1 ENHRY and CDR2 SYGVKD. CDR3 DNA: TGTGCCATCAGTCGGACAGGGGGCGATGAAAAACGGTTTTTT. This gives the protein CAISRTGGDEKRFF.

This clonotype was seen at least ten times. DNA of the CDR3: TGTGCCAGCAGCTTAACAGTCAACACTGAAGCTTTCTTT. Translation: CASSLTVNTEAFF. V is TRBV7-3 and J is TRBJ1-1; no reliable D call. V dropped 0 bases and J dropped 2 bases, with 4 bases sitting between them. The CDR3 extends over 13 amino acids. CDR1 SGHTA and CDR2 FQGTGA come from the germline V gene.